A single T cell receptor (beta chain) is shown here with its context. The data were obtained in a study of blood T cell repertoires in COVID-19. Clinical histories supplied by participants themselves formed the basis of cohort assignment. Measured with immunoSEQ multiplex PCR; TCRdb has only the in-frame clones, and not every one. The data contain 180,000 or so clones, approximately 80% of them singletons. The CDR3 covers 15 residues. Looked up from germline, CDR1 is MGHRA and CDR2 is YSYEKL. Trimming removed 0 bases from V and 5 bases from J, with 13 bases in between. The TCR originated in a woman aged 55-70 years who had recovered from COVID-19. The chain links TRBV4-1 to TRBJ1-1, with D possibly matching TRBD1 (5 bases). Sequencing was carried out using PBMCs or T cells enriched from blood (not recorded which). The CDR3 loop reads CASSQDRARRTEAFF. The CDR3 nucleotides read TGCGCCAGCAGCCAAGACAGGGCGCGAAGAACTGAAGCTTTCTTT.